The 30 T cell receptor delta chains reported below all come from one sample, sequenced in a study of Vδ1+ human thymocytes. Regarding the study as a whole: Highly polyclonal TRG and TRD repertoires with Gaussian CDR3 length distributions appeared in thymus.

These receptors lack a known antigen. Sequences come from RNA converted to cDNA by reverse transcription. Pooled V-gene forward primers with one constant-region reverse primer generated the CDR3 amplicons by multiplex PCR. TCRdb re-processed the multiplex PCR reads using CATT. The table records more than 50,000 delta-chain clones, 15% to 20% of them present only once. Sample: Vdelta1+ gamma-delta thymocytes from the thymus. The subset here: FACS-sorted CD3+ TCRalphabeta- TCRVdelta1+ TCRVdelta2- thymocytes. The source is a boy under three years old who had congenital heart surgery.

This clone was seen more than once but under ten times. The chain recombines TRDV2 with TRDJ1; possible D gene TRDD3, 6 bases. V shed 4 bases and J shed 0 bases, with 17 bases lying between them. CDR3 size: 16 residues. Germline CDR1 is GEAIGNYY and CDR2 is EKD. CDR3 bases: TGTGCCTGTGAAGGGGGAATCCGTTCGTACACCGATAAACTCATCTTT. Protein: CACEGGIRSYTDKLIF.

This clone has just one count. The chain combines TRDV1 with TRDJ1; the match to TRDD3 covers 11 bases. The CDR3 is 17 residues long. CDR1 is TSWWSYY and CDR2 is QGS in the germline V gene. J lost 8 bases, V lost 2 bases, and 13 bases had no gene match. CDR3 nucleotide sequence: TGTGCTCTTGGGGAAGGGTTCCGACTGGGGGATAGCGAGAAACTCATCTTT. Translation: CALGEGFRLGDSEKLIF.

This clone was detected only a few times. The DNA is left out, because the CDR3 cannot be placed on it with certainty; the CDR3 is given as TCRdb lists it. V usage is TRAV29/DV5 and J usage is TRDJ1; the table calls TRDD3, which could not be checked here. CDR1 is NSMFDY and CDR2 is ISSIKDK in the germline V gene. The CDR3 extends over 19 residues, inclusive of both ends. The chain's CDR3 is CSVLLCSKRALGDTDKLIF.

The chain employs TRDV3 and TRDJ1; D remains unclear. V lost 2 bases and J lost 7, with 14 bases in between. This CDR3 contains 12 residues. Germline loops: CDR1 TVYSNPD, CDR2 GDNSRS (reference sequence). CDR3 DNA: TGTGCCTTTGGAGGGCCCGAGATTAAACTCATCTTT. Translated: CAFGGPEIKLIF.

Remarks on this clone: The junction and the germline gene differ at one end; a read error may be behind it. This chain joins TRDV1 and TRDJ1; a weak D match, TRDD3 (6 bases). Germline V gene data show CDR1 as TSWWSYY and CDR2 as QGS. The CDR3 consists of 20 residues. Here the CDR3 reads CALGEYPRSCWGWGTDKLIF. For the CDR3, the DNA is TGTGCTCTCGGGGAATACCCCCGCTCGTGCTGGGGATGGGGGACCGATAAACTCATCTTT.

The V gene is TRDV1, the J gene TRDJ1, with TRDD3 matching over 9 bases. Germline-derived CDR1 and CDR2 are TSWWSYY and QGS. The CDR3 consists of 20 residues. V lost 5 bases to trimming and J lost 0 bases; unmatched junction nucleotides: 19. The CDR3 here is CALGSHPLPLGDSYTDKLIF. The CDR3 DNA sequence: TGTGCTCTTGGGTCCCACCCGCTTCCCCTGGGGGATTCGTACACCGATAAACTCATCTTT.

The chain couples TRDV1 to TRDJ1; 13 bases match TRDD3. This CDR3 spans 24 amino acids. V lost 0 bases, J lost 3 bases, and 25 bases stayed unmatched. From germline, CDR1 is TSWWSYY and CDR2 QGS. CDR3: CALGELLLLPSYSDWGIRSDKLIF. CDR3 sequence (DNA): TGTGCTCTTGGGGAACTCCTCCTTCTTCCTTCCTACTCGGACTGGGGGATACGTTCCGATAAACTCATCTTT.

The V gene is TRDV1, the J gene TRDJ1, with D perhaps matching TRDD3 (6 bases). In germline, CDR1 is TSWWSYY, CDR2 QGS. The CDR3 runs to 16 residues. The V and J ends lost 4 bases and 9 bases respectively, with 24 bases between them. This CDR3 is CALGGPPPGDRGELIF. The CDR3 DNA follows: TGTGCTCTTGGGGGGCCTCCGCCGGGGGACAGGGGTGAACTCATCTTT.

In this sample, this clone turned up a few times. The chain links TRDV1 to TRDJ1; a possible D gene is TRDD2 (6 bases). CDR1 is TSWWSYY and CDR2 is QGS in the germline V gene. The CDR3 is made up of 17 amino acids. The V end was cut by 1 base, the J end by 0 bases, with 15 bases between. The CDR3 nucleotides are TGTGCTCTTGGGGAACCTCCTTCCGGTCCTTACACCGATAAACTCATCTTT. Amino acid sequence: CALGEPPSGPYTDKLIF.

The chain links TRDV2 to TRDJ1, with 9 bases that match TRDD3. The junction had 19 bases not matched to a gene; V was cut back by 9 bases and J by 0 bases. The CDR3 is 18 amino acids. The germline V gene encodes CDR1 GEAIGNYY and CDR2 EKD. This CDR3 is CAHKGAITGGLYTDKLIF. DNA of the CDR3: TGTGCCCACAAGGGGGCGATCACTGGGGGACTGTACACCGATAAACTCATCTTT.

V usage is TRDV1 and J usage is TRDJ2; 7 bases line up with TRDD3. This CDR3 comprises 22 residues. Germline V CDR1 and CDR2: TSWWSYY, QGS. V was pared by 3 bases and J by 2 bases, with 24 bases of the junction left unmatched. CDR3 residues: CALGDPGHFPKGWGALTAQLFF. The CDR3 DNA reads TGTGCTCTTGGGGACCCCGGACACTTCCCGAAGGGCTGGGGGGCCTTGACAGCACAACTCTTCTTT.

The chain uses TRDV1 and TRDJ1; D is perhaps TRDD3 (6 bases). V lost 2 bases, J lost 6 bases, and 19 bases lay in between. The CDR3 is 16 residues long. Germline CDR1 reads TSWWSYY; CDR2 reads QGS. For the CDR3, the DNA is TGTGCTCTTGGGGAAACCGTAAGCGTACTGGGAAATAAACTCATCTTT. It encodes CALGETVSVLGNKLIF.

The chain joins TRDV1 to TRDJ1, with TRDD3 matching over 11 bases. This CDR3 is 19 amino acids long. Germline V gene sequence: CDR1 TSWWSYY, CDR2 QGS. Trimming at V came to 0 bases and at J to 5 bases, leaving 14 bases not matched to a gene. For the CDR3, the DNA is TGTGCTCTTGGGGAACTCCGATTTCCGACAGTGGGGGATACGGATAAACTCATCTTT. The encoded protein is CALGELRFPTVGDTDKLIF.

The V call is TRDV1, the J call TRDJ1; TRDD3 matches at 9 bases. The germline gives CDR1 TSWWSYY, CDR2 QGS. This CDR3 comprises 16 residues. V lost 2 bases to trimming and J lost 0 bases; unmatched junction nucleotides: 4. CDR3 residues: CALGENWGTNTDKLIF. The CDR3, as DNA: TGTGCTCTTGGGGAAAACTGGGGGACAAACACCGATAAACTCATCTTT.

With regard to this clone: Other DNA sequences in the same sample also yield this CDR3. V and J are TRDV2 and TRDJ1; tentatively, D is TRDD3 (6 bases). The germline CDR1 and CDR2 sequences are GEAIGNYY and EKD. This CDR3 has 15 amino acids. Trimming left V 1 base short and J 2 bases short, with 13 bases between. In DNA form, the CDR3 reads TGTGCCTGTGACACTCAGTACTGGGAGACCGATAAACTCATCTTT. Encoded protein: CACDTQYWETDKLIF.

This clone is classed as medium-sized. The chain couples TRAV29/DV5 to TRDJ1; 7 bases are shared with TRDD3. Germline-derived CDR1 and CDR2 are NSMFDY and ISSIKDK. CDR3 length: 19 amino acids. After removal of 1 base from V and 0 bases from J, the junction contained 18 bases not matched to a gene. The CDR3 spells CAASPVYTTGATYTDKLIF. The DNA for the CDR3 is TGTGCAGCAAGCCCGGTCTACACTACTGGGGCAACATACACCGATAAACTCATCTTT.

The table lists this clone with a few counts. The chain uses TRDV1 and TRDJ1, with TRDD3 identical over 8 bases. Germline assignment: CDR1 TSWWSYY and CDR2 QGS. This CDR3 comprises 17 residues. V lost 4 bases and J lost 0; bases outside the gene matches: 10. This CDR3 reads CALGGTKTWGNTDKLIF. In DNA, the CDR3 is TGTGCTCTTGGGGGTACCAAGACCTGGGGGAACACCGATAAACTCATCTTT.

V is TRDV2 and J is TRDJ1, with D possibly matching TRDD2 (6 bases). Trimming stripped 5 bases from V and 1 base from J, with 28 bases between. The length of the CDR3 is 19 residues. From germline, CDR1 is GEAIGNYY and CDR2 EKD. CDR3 sequence reads: CACVRKWSYVQGTTDKLIF. CDR3 nucleotides: TGTGCCTGTGTAAGGAAGTGGTCCTACGTTCAGGGGACCACCGATAAACTCATCTTT.

The chain carries TRDV1 and TRDJ1; 10 bases are shared with TRDD3. The CDR3 spans 22 residues. V lost 5 bases and J lost 1; bases outside the gene matches: 25. Per germline, CDR1 TSWWSYY and CDR2 QGS. Written as DNA, the CDR3 is TGTGCTCTTGGGCCACTAGCCTTCCCCTGGCTTGGGGGATACCTTGGCACCGATAAACTCATCTTT. Translation gives CALGPLAFPWLGGYLGTDKLIF.

The chain uses TRDV1 and TRDJ1; TRDD3 matches 12 bases. The CDR3 contains 19 residues. V shed 4 bases and J 3 bases; nucleotides not matched to a gene: 15. Germline V CDR1 and CDR2: TSWWSYY, QGS. The DNA of the CDR3 is TGTGCTCTTGGGGGTAATCCTACGCTGGGGGATACGGGGCCCGATAAACTCATCTTT. Amino acid sequence: CALGGNPTLGDTGPDKLIF.

Only a few counts were recorded for this clone. The chain links TRDV1 to TRDJ1, with 11 bases identical to TRDD3. The V gene's germline CDR1 is TSWWSYY and CDR2 QGS. This CDR3 comprises 21 residues. The V gene end was trimmed by 0 bases and the J gene end by 6 bases; junction bases not matched to a gene: 21. The CDR3 region is CALGELKALRSSGGYSHKLIF. The CDR3 bases are TGTGCTCTTGGGGAACTCAAAGCCCTACGTTCTTCTGGGGGATACTCCCATAAACTCATCTTT.

This clone was counted a few times. J is TRDJ1 and V is TRDV3, with no clear D. There are 11 residues in the CDR3. Per germline, CDR1 TVYSNPD and CDR2 GDNSRS (reference sequence). The CDR3 region has the DNA TGTGCGGGTGTAGGCACCGATAAACTCATCTTT. This encodes CAGVGTDKLIF.

There are a few counts of this clone. This chain joins TRDV1 and TRDJ1; weak D call: TRDD2 (6 bases). Looked up from germline, CDR1 is TSWWSYY and CDR2 is QGS. This CDR3 comprises 21 residues. The V end lost 4 bases, the J end lost 1 base, and 31 bases lay between the germline ends. Written as DNA, the CDR3 is TGTGCTCTTGGGGGCTCCGACTTCCTTAGTGTACTGGTGGGAGCCACCGATAAACTCATCTTT. This translates into CALGGSDFLSVLVGATDKLIF.

This chain connects TRDV1 to TRDJ1; TRDD3 agrees at 8 bases. J gave up 0 bases and V 1 base, and 16 bases lay outside the gene matches. The V gene's germline CDR1 is TSWWSYY and CDR2 QGS. This CDR3 comprises 20 residues. CDR3: CALGERILAGGGQYTDKLIF. Here the CDR3 DNA reads TGTGCTCTTGGGGAACGTATCCTAGCTGGGGGAGGACAGTACACCGATAAACTCATCTTT.

The rearrangement links TRDV1 to TRDJ1; 13 bases map to TRDD3. This CDR3 comprises 23 residues. In germline, CDR1 is TSWWSYY, CDR2 QGS. Unmatched junction bases numbered 21, after V lost 0 bases and J lost 2 bases. DNA for the CDR3: TGTGCTCTTGGGGAACTAGGGCCCCTACGAGGCGTACTGGGGGATACGCCGACCGATAAACTCATCTTT. Protein product: CALGELGPLRGVLGDTPTDKLIF.

This sequence joins TRDV1 and TRDJ1, with 9 bases aligning to TRDD2. V dropped 0 bases and J dropped 5; count of bases not matched to a gene: 31. Per germline, CDR1 TSWWSYY and CDR2 QGS. The CDR3 spans 24 residues. The DNA for the CDR3 is TGTGCTCTTGGGGAACTTCAACCACCTTCCTACCTGCGGGATAAAAGGGTGGTTGGGGATAAACTCATCTTT. Amino acids: CALGELQPPSYLRDKRVVGDKLIF.

Concerning this clone itself: A much larger clone is a single base away; this may be a read error. This chain joins TRDV2 and TRDJ1, with D unresolved. The CDR3 is 11 residues long. CDR1 and CDR2 (germline): GEAIGNYY, EKD. V was pared by 4 bases and J by 7 bases, with 9 bases between. The CDR3 loop is CACEFNSKLIF. DNA for the CDR3: TGTGCCTGTGAGTTCAACAGTAAACTCATCTTT.

This chain joins TRDV1 and TRDJ1; 9 bases fit TRDD3. The CDR3 runs 18 residues. Trimming took 2 bases from V and 0 from J; bases not matched to a gene: 10. Germline assignment: CDR1 TSWWSYY and CDR2 QGS. The CDR3 here is CALGEVDYLGDHTDKLIF. The DNA of the CDR3 is TGTGCTCTTGGGGAAGTAGACTATCTGGGGGATCACACCGATAAACTCATCTTT.

The gene calls are TRDV1 and TRDJ1, with D tentatively TRDD3 (6 bases). The germline V and J ends were trimmed by 2 bases and 0 bases, with 25 bases remaining between them. The CDR3 has 20 residues. The germline gives CDR1 TSWWSYY, CDR2 QGS. The CDR3 nucleotides are TGTGCTCTTGGGGAATCCCTACATCCCAAAGGGGGACTTTACACCGATAAACTCATCTTT. Its translation is CALGESLHPKGGLYTDKLIF.

This clone was detected only a few times. The genes are TRDV1 and TRDJ1; 11 bases are shared with TRDD3. Germline V gene data show CDR1 as TSWWSYY and CDR2 as QGS. With V trimmed by 0 bases and J by 9 bases, 12 bases remained unmatched. The CDR3 extends over 17 amino acids. The CDR3 region is CALGELESYWGIVELIF. CDR3 bases: TGTGCTCTTGGGGAACTAGAATCCTACTGGGGGATAGTAGAACTCATCTTT.